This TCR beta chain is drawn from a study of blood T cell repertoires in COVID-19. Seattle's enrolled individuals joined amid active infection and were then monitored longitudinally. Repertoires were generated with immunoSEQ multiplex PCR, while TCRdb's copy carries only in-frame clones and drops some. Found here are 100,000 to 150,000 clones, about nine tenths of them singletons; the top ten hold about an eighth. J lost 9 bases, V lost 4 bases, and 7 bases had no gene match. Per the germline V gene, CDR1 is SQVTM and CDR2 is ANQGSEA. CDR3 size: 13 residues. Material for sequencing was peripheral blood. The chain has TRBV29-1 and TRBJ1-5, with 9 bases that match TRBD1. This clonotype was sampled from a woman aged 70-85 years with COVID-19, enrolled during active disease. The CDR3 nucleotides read TGCAGCGTTGGCAGGGACAGGGAAGGGCCCCAGCATTTT. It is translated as CSVGRDREGPQHF.